The TCR beta chain under discussion was sequenced for a study of CD8 T cells in Susac syndrome (dated by TCRdb to about 2019). Background for the entire study: Whether CD8+ T cell activation and differentiation in Susac syndrome was antigen driven was tested using repertoire sequencing. CD8+ T cell repertoire clonality was compared between more than ten healthy donors, approximately 14 Susac syndrome patients and approximately 15 multiple sclerosis patients.

Sequences MNHNS (CDR1) and SASEGT (CDR2) are obtained from the germline V gene. V trim: 6 bases; J trim: 6 bases; unmatched bases: 13. From cysteine to phenylalanine, the CDR3 is 16 amino acids long. Of the read, only the CDR3 DNA is kept; its 48 bases are in frame from base 1. Overall study outcomes, separate from this receptor: The TCR sequencing and HLA analysis was acknowledged to have included a relatively small number of individuals.

RNA was extracted with the RNeasy kit and roughly 0.45 to 1 ug was reverse transcribed using random hexamers. The immunoSEQ multiplex PCR assay, which covers 54 Vbeta and 13 Jbeta segments, was used to amplify TCR beta CDR3 regions. PCR amplification bias was corrected using a synthetic template baseline for primer optimization and computational correction. In the source study's methods: Only productive sequences were kept, with reads annotated to V, D and J genes according to IMGT and analyzed in immunoSEQ Analyzer. Clonality was computed as one minus Shannon entropy normalized by log2 of the number of productive unique sequences. Public and private clones were assessed among the 100 most prevalent clones of each patient and control. Clones were defined as Susac-specific if absent from the healthy and MS cohorts, from around 1,000 published viral clones and from other ImmuneACCESS disease sequences. TCRdb passed the public sequencing reads through fastp at Q25 and MiXCR, retaining productive beta sequences. Duplicate CDR3 protein sequences are folded into a single record with the most common DNA and genes. None of the V and J calls come from the authors' own analysis; TCRdb made them. This sample has hundreds of thousands of distinct CDR3 sequences in its table, and roughly 90% of those were observed once. The ten top clones hold approximately 0.18% of the sample.

Comment on this clonotype: Its antigen is not yet known. Base quality data are lacking; no much larger clone is found one base away.

Peripheral blood CD8+ and CD4+ T cells from healthy donors, Susac syndrome patients and multiple sclerosis patients were profiled using high-throughput TCR beta sequencing. The multiple sclerosis controls were treatment-naive patients whose relapsing-remitting disease, either stable or active, fulfilled the revised McDonald criteria. Bulk CD8+ and CD4+ T cells were purified magnetically by negative isolation, whereas CD8+ TEMRA cells were enriched by FACS. Blood was collected in EDTA tubes and processed within 24 hours, with PBMCs isolated through density gradient centrifugation. PBMCs intended for TCR sequencing were frozen in liquid nitrogen and were later thawed in a 37 degrees C water bath. Purity of sorted or isolated CD4+, CD8+ and CD8+ TEMRA cells was at least 90%.

This chain joins TRBV6-1 to TRBJ2-1; 8 junctional bases match TRBD2. Material for sequencing was CD8+ T cells from PBMCs. The sequence was collected from a human donor with multiple sclerosis. At the DNA level, the sequence is TGTGCCAGCAGCCCGAGTAGCGGGGAGCAGGGCAATGAGCAGTTCTTC. It codes for CASSPSSGEQGNEQFF.